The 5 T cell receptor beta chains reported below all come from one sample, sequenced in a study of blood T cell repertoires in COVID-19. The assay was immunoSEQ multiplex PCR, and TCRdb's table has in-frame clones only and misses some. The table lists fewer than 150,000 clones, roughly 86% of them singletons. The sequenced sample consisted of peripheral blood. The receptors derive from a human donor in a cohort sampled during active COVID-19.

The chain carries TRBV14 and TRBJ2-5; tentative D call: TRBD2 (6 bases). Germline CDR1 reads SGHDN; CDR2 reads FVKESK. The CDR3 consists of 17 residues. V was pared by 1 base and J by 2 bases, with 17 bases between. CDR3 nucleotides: TGTGCCAGCAGCCAAGCTCGAGCCACTAGCTTGCAAGAGACCCAGTACTTC. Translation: CASSQARATSLQETQYF.

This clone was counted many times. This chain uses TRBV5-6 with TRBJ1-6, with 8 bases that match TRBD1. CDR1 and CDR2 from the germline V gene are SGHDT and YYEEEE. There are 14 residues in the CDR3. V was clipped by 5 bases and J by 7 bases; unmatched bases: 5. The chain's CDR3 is CASRMDRENSPLHF. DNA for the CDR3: TGTGCCAGCAGGATGGACAGGGAAAATTCACCCCTCCACTTT.

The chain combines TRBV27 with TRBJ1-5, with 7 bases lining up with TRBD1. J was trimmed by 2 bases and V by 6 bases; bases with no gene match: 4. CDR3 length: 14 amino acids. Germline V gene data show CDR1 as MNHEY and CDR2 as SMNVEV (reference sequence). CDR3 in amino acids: CASSLGTGNQPQHF. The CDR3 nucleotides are TGTGCCAGCAGCCTCGGGACAGGCAATCAGCCCCAGCATTTT.

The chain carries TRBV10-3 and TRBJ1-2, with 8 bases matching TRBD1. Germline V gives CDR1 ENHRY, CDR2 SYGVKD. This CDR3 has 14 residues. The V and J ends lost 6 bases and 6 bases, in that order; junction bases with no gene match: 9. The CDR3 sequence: CAISLGTGGDGYTF. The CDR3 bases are TGTGCCATCAGCCTCGGAACAGGGGGAGATGGCTACACCTTC.

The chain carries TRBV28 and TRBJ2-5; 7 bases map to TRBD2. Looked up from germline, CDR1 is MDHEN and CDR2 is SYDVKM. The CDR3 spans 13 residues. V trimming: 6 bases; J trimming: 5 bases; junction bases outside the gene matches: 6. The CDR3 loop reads CASRSGLPETQYF. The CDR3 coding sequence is TGTGCCAGCAGATCGGGACTACCGGAGACCCAGTACTTC.